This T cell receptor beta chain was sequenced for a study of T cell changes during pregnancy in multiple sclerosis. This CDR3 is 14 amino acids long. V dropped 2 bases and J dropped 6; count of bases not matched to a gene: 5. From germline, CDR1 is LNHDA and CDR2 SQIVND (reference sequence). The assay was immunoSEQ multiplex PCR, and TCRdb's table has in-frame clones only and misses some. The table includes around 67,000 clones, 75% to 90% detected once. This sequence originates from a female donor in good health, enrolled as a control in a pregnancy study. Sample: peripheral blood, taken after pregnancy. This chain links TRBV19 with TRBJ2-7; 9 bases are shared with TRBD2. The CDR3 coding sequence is TGTGCCAGTAGTATAAAGGTAGCGGGAGTCGAGCAGTACTTC. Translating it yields CASSIKVAGVEQYF.